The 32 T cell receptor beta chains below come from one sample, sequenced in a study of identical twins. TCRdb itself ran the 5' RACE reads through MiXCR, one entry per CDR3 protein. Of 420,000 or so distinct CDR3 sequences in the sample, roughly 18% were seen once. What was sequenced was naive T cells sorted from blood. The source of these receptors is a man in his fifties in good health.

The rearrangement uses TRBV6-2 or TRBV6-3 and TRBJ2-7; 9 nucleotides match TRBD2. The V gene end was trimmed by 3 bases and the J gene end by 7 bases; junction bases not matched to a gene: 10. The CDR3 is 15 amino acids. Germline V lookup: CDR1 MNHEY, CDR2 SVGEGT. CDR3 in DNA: TGTGCCAGCAGTTATTCCGGGACTAGCTACATGGAGCAGTACTTC. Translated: CASSYSGTSYMEQYF.

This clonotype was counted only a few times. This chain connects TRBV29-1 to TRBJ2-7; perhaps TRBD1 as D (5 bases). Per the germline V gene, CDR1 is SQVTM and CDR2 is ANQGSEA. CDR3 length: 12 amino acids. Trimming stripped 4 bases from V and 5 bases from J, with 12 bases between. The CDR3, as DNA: TGCAGCGTTGCGGGCAGGGCCCACGAGCAGTACTTC. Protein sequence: CSVAGRAHEQYF.

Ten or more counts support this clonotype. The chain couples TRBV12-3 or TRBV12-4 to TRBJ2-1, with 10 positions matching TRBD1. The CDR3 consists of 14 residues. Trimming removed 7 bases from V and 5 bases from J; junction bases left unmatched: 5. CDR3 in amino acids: CASTRTGGNNEQFF. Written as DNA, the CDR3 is TGTGCCAGCACCCGGACAGGGGGTAACAATGAGCAGTTCTTC.

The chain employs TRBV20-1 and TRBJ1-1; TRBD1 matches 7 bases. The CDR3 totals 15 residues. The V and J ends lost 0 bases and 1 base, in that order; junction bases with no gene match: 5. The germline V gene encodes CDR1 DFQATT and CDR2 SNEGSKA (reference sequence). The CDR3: CSARDYRGSNTEAFF. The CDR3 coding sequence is TGCAGTGCTAGAGATTACAGGGGTTCGAACACTGAAGCTTTCTTT.

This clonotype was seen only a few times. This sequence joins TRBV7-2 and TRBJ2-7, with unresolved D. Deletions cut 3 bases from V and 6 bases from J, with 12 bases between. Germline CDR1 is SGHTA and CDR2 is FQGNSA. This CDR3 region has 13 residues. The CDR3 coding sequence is TGTGCCAGCAGCTTTGCGAGATCTCCCGAGCAGTACTTC. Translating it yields CASSFARSPEQYF. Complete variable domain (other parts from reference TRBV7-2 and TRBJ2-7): GAGVSQSPSNKVTEKGKDVELRCDPISGHTALYWYRQSLGQGLEFLIYFQGNSAPDKSGLPSDRFSAERTGGSVSTLTIQRTQQEDSAVYLCASSFARSPEQYFGPGTRLTVT.

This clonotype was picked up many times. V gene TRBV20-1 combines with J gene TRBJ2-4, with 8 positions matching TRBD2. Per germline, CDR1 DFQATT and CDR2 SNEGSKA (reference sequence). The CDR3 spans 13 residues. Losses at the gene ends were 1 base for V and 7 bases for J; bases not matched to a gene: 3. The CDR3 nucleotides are TGCAGTGCTAGAGGGGCTAGCGGGAACATTCAGTACTTC. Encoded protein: CSARGASGNIQYF.

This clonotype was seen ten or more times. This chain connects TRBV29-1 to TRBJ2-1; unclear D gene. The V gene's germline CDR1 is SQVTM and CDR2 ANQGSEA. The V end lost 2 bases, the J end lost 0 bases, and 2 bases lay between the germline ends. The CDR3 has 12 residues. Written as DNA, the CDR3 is TGCAGCGTTGAACCCTCCTACAATGAGCAGTTCTTC. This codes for CSVEPSYNEQFF.

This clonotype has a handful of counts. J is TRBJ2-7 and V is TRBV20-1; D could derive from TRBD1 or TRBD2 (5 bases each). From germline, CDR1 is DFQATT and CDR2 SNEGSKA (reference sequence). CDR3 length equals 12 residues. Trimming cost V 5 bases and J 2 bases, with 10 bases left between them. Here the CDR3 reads CSARDQPYEQYF. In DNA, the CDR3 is TGCAGTGCTCGGGACCAACCCTACGAGCAGTACTTC.

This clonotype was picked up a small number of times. The CDR3 sequence is CASSLHPSTDTQYF. The CDR3 nucleotides read TGTGCCAGCAGCCTCCACCCTAGCACAGATACGCAGTATTTT. The chain couples TRBV3-1 to TRBJ2-3; the D is unclear. V gave up 4 bases and J gave up 0 bases, with 8 bases separating them. This CDR3 contains 14 residues. Germline V gene lookup returns CDR1 LGHDT and CDR2 YNNKEL (reference sequence).

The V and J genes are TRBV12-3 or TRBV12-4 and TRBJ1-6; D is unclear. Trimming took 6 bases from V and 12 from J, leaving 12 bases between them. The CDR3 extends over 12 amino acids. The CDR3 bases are TGTGCCAGCAGCAGCGGGCCCGAACCCCTCCACTTT. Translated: CASSSGPEPLHF.

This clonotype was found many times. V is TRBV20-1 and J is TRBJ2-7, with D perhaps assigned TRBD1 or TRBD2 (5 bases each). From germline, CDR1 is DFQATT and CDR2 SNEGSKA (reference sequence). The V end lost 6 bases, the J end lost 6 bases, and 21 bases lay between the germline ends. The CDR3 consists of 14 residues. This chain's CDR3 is CSAPLGAQELEQYF. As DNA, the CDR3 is TGCAGTGCCCCACTAGGGGCTCAAGAACTCGAGCAGTACTTC.

This CDR3 is CASSQSSGQGLETQYF. CDR3 DNA sequence: TGCGCCAGCAGTCAATCCTCCGGACAGGGCCTAGAGACCCAGTACTTC. This chain joins TRBV23-1 and TRBJ2-5; 8 nucleotides agree with TRBD1. TRBV23-1 is an ORF, and what it does is uncertain. This CDR3 is 16 amino acids long. The V and J ends lost 0 bases and 4 bases, in that order; junction bases with no gene match: 7.

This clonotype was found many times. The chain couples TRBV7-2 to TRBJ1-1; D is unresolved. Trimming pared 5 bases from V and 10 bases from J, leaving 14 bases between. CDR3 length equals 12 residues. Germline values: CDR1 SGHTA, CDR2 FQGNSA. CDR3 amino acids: CASSASTRRAFF. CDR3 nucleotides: TGTGCCAGCAGCGCCAGCACTAGGCGAGCTTTCTTT.

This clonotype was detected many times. CDR3 region: CSARLIGSYTF. CDR3 nucleotide sequence: TGCAGTGCTAGATTGATCGGCAGCTACACCTTC. The chain carries TRBV20-1 and TRBJ1-2; the D is unclear. CDR1 and CDR2 (germline): DFQATT, SNEGSKA (reference sequence). Trimming removed 2 bases from V and 9 bases from J, with 10 bases in between. The CDR3 loop spans 11 amino acids.

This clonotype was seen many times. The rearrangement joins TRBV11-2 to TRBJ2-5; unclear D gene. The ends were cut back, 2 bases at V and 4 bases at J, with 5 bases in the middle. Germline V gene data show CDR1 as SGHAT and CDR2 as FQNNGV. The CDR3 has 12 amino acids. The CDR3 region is CASSLMRETQYF. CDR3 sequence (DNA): TGTGCCAGCAGCTTAATGAGAGAGACCCAGTACTTC.

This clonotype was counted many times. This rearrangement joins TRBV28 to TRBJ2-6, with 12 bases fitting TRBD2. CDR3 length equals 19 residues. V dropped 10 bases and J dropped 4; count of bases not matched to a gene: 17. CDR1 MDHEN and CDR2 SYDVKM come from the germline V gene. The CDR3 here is CATTSLGTSGGPGANVLTF. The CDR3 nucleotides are TGTGCCACTACCAGCCTTGGAACTAGCGGGGGGCCAGGGGCCAACGTCCTGACTTTC.

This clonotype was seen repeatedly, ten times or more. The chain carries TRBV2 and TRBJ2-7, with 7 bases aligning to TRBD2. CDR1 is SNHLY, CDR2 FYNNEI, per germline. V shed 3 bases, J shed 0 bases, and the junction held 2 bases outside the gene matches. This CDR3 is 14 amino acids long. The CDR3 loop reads CASSDGGGSYEQYF. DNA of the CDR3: TGTGCCAGCAGTGACGGCGGGGGCTCCTACGAGCAGTACTTC.

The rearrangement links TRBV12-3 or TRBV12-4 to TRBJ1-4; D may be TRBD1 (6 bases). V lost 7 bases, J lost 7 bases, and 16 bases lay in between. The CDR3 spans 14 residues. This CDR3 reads CASTTTGGGEKLFF. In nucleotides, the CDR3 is TGTGCCAGCACAACGACAGGTGGAGGTGAAAAACTGTTTTTT.

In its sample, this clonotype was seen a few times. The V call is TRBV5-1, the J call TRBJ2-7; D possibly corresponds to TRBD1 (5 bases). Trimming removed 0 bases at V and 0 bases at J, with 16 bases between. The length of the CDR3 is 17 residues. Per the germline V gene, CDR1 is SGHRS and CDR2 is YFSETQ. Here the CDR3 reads CASSLGAGSTGSYEQYF. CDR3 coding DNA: TGCGCCAGCAGCTTGGGGGCAGGGTCCACGGGCTCCTACGAGCAGTACTTC.

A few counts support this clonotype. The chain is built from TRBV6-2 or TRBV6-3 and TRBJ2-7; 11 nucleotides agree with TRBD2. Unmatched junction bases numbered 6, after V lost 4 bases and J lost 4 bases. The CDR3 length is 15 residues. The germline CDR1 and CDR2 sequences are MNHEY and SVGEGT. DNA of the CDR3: TGTGCCAGCAGTTCGGCTAGCGGGAGGAGGTACGAGCAGTACTTC. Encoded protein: CASSSASGRRYEQYF.

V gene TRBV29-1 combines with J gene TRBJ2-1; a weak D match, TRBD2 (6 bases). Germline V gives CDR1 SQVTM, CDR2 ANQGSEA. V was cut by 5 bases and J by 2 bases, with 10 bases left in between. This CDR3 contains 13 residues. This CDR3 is CSVIAATYNEQFF. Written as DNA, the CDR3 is TGCAGCGTTATAGCGGCCACCTACAATGAGCAGTTCTTC.

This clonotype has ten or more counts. CDR3 residues: CAISDGAREGETQYF. The CDR3 nucleotides are TGTGCCATCAGCGATGGGGCTAGGGAAGGAGAGACCCAGTACTTC. The chain couples TRBV10-3 to TRBJ2-5, with D possibly being TRBD1 (5 bases). This CDR3 region has 15 residues. V was shortened by 6 bases and J by 4 bases, with 18 bases between the two germline ends. Germline V lookup: CDR1 ENHRY, CDR2 SYGVKD.

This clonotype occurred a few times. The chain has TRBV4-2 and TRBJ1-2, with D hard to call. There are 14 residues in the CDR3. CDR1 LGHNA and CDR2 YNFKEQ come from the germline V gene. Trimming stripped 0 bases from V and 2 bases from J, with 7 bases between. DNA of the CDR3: TGTGCCAGCAGCCAAGAACGGCAAAACTATGGCTACACCTTC. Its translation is CASSQERQNYGYTF.

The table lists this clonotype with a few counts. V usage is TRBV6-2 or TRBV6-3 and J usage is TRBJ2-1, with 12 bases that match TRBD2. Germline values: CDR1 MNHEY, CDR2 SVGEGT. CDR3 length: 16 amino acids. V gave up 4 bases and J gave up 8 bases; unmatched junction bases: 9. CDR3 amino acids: CASSFRLAGVYDEQFF. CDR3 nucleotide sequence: TGTGCCAGCAGTTTTCGACTAGCGGGAGTATACGATGAGCAGTTCTTC.

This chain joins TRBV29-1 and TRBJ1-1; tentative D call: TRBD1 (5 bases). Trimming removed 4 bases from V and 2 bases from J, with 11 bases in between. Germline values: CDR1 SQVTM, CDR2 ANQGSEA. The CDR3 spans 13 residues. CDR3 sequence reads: CSVGGRVNTEAFF. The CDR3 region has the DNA TGCAGCGTTGGGGGCAGGGTAAACACTGAAGCTTTCTTT.

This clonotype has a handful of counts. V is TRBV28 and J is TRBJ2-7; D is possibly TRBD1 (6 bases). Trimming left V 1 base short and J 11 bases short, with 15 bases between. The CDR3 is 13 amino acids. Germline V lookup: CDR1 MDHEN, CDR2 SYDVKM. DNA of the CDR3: TGTGCCAGCAGTTTATCGCCCAGGGGCCGCAAGTACTTC. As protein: CASSLSPRGRKYF.

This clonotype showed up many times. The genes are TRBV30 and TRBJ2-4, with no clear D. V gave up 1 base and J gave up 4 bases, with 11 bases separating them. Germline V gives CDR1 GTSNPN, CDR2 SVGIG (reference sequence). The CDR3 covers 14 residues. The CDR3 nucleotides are TGTGCCTGGAGTGCCAAAAACTCTAAAAACATTCAGTACTTC. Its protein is CAWSAKNSKNIQYF.

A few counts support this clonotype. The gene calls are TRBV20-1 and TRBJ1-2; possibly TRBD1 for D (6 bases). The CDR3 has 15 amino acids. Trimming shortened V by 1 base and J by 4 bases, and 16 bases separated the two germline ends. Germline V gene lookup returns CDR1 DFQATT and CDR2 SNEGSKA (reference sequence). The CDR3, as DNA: TGCAGTGCTAGAGCACTGGCAGGGGATACCTATGGCTACACCTTC. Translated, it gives CSARALAGDTYGYTF.

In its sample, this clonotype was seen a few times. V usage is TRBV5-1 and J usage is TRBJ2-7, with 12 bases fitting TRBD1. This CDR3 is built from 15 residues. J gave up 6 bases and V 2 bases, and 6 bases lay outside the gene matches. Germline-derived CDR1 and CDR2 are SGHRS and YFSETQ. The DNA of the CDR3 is TGCGCCAGCAGCTTCGGGACAGGGGGCTCCGGCGAGCAGTACTTC. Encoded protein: CASSFGTGGSGEQYF.

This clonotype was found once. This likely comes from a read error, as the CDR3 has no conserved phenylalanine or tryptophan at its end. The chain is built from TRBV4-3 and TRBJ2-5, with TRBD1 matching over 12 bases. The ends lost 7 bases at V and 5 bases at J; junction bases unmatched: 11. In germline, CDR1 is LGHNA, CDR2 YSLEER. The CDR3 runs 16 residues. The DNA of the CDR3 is TGCGCCAGCATCCCTCAGTGGGACAGGGGGCCGGAGACCCAGTACCTC. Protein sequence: CASIPQWDRGPETQYL.

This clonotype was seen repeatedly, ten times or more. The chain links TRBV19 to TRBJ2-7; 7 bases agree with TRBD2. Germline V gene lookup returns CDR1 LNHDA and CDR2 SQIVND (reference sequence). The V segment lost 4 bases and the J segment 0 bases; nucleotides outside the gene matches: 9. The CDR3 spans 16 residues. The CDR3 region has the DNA TGTGCCAGTAGTACTCCGTATAGCGGGCGCTCCTACGAGCAGTACTTC. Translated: CASSTPYSGRSYEQYF. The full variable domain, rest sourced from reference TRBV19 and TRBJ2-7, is DGGITQSPKYLFRKEGQNVTLSCEQNLNHDAMYWYRQDPGQGLRLIYYSQIVNDFQKGDIAEGYSVSREKKESFPLTVTSAQKNPTAFYLCASSTPYSGRSYEQYFGPGTRLTVT.

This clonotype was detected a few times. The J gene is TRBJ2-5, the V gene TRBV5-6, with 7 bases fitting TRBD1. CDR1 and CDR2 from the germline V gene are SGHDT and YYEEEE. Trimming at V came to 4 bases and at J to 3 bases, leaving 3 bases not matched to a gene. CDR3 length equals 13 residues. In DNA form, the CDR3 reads TGTGCCAGCAGCACTGGGACAGAAGAGACCCAGTACTTC. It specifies CASSTGTEETQYF.